This T cell receptor (beta chain) is drawn from a study of shared clonotypes between healthy human individuals (dated by TCRdb to the early 2020s). In terms of the full investigation: Two women and a few men aged 18 to 49 years were included in the cohort. The study deeply sequenced blood TCR repertoires of several healthy adults to estimate repertoire size and the extent of clonotype sharing between individuals. Libraries were prepared and TCR repertoires were sequenced by different laboratories using diverse techniques, in order to increase sequencing depth and limit assay-specific biases. For each donor, three plates each were used for CD4 naive and CD4 memory, two plates were used for CD8 naive, and one plate was used for CD8 memory. Leukapheresis yielded between about 0.9 and 8.9 billion PBMCs per donor.

As encoded in the germline V gene, CDR1 is LGHNA while CDR2 is YNFKEQ. Reading from cysteine to phenylalanine, the CDR3 counts 15 amino acids. Solely the CDR3 DNA is kept, with 45 bases framed from the first base. Relative to germline, V is missing 5 bases and J is missing 8 bases, with 10 bases of the junction outside any gene match. Donors were healthy HIV-negative adults with no recently reported acute infections or vaccinations. All donors were Caucasian adults living in Nashville, Tennessee, USA. CD4+ T cells were enriched through magnetic negative selection, after which naive cells were positively selected on CD45RA and the remaining negative fraction served as the memory subset. After blood collection by leukapheresis, PBMCs were isolated using Ficoll-Histopaque density gradient centrifugation and then cryopreserved in the vapor phase of liquid nitrogen. Analytical flow cytometry was used to check the purity and quantity of every magnetically sorted T cell population. Each sorted fraction had its genomic DNA isolated and then quantified by UV absorbance on a Nanodrop 2000c.

Details on this clone: What this receptor recognizes is not known. Per-nucleotide qualities are absent, and no much larger clonotype sits a single base away.

Overall study outcomes, separate from this receptor: Incomplete sequencing was indicated by rarefaction of sorted-subset datasets, despite the large sequencing depth. Larger estimated clonotype richness was generally found for naive subsets than for memory subsets. Based on pairwise subsampling, the degree of clonotype sharing among donors was expected to be affected by sequencing depth. The genetic and exposure-history diversity represented was limited by the small number of donors. When a few donors were compared, the shared fraction of clonotypes was 5% to 6.5% for naive CD4, approximately 3.5% for naive CD8, about 2.5% for memory CD4, and about 0.36% for memory CD8. Sampling was restricted to blood, and TCR repertoires in tissue are likely to differ from TCR repertoires in blood. Higher generation probabilities were observed for clonotypes shared by all four sorted-subset donors than for non-shared clonotypes.

TCR CDR3 regions were amplified from genomic DNA by multiplex PCR using the deep immunoSEQ assay. Genomic DNA extracted from each cell subset was distributed evenly over all wells of several immunoSEQ 96-well plates, and each plate served as one replicate. Each replicate PCR for sorted subsets received about 180 ng genomic DNA, equal to about 30,000 T cell genomes. The purified libraries were quantified using a Qubit 3.0 fluorometer, sized with a Bioanalyzer 2100, and then quantified again using the KAPA Library Quantification kit. Every immunoSEQ 96-well plate was sequenced on a separate single-read 150-cycle Illumina NextSeq 550 flow cell. Concerning the study's data processing: The immunoSEQ output contained only junctional sequences without quality scores, so filtering could not match that applied to full-length reads. Sequences were annotated with PyIR, a Python wrapper for IgBLAST v1.9, and V/J genes and CDR3 were assigned using IMGT germline references. Reads were filtered out if the reads had weak V/J assignments (E-value above 1e-6), no CDR3, stop codons, out-of-frame junctions, or ambiguous translated residues. V3J clonotypes were defined as sequences sharing an identical inferred V gene, J gene, and CDR3 amino acid sequence. The percentage overlap between two repertoires was calculated by dividing the number of shared unique clonotypes by the size of the smaller repertoire. RTK rarefaction, the Chao1 estimator, and Recon v2.1 estimates of unobserved clonotypes were used to assess repertoire richness. OLGA was used to compute generation probabilities for all TCRbeta clonotypes that the gDNA method yielded from a handful of donors. TCRdb took this table from immuneACCESS and kept in-frame rearrangements with V and J called. Such tables lack part of the clones; where checked against another copy, unresolved V genes explain under half of the gap, and the rest is unexplained. For V, J and clone size, that table is used; D and trimming come from the DNA. This sample comprises roughly 2.6 million clones, roughly 92% of them detected only once. The leading ten clones occupy under 0.15% of the sample.

Material for sequencing was naive CD4+ T cells sorted from blood. What the cell subset or site label conveys for this sample: CD45RA+ positively selected. The chain employs TRBV4-2 and TRBJ1-4; a stretch of 8 junction bases matches TRBD1. This sequence was found in a man aged 18 to 30 in good health. Here is the DNA: TGTGCCAGCAGCACTGGACAGGGTATCTTGGAAAAACTGTTTTTT. Translated, it reads CASSTGQGILEKLFF.